This T cell receptor (beta chain) stems from a study of blood T cells in healthy people across ages. Comments on this clonotype: A junction boundary mismatches the germline segment, possibly from a read error.

Alongside a J-beta primer mix, a sample-barcoded 5' primer served in a second PCR lasting roughly 7 to 12 cycles. Paired-end reads containing CDR3 totaled no fewer than 3 million for each sample. From the 5' RACE reads, TCRdb called clonotypes with MiXCR, one entry per CDR3 protein. The data show 1.8 million or so distinct CDR3 sequences, with approximately 40% seen just once and 23% held by the top ten. Germline CDR1 MNHEY, CDR2 SMNVEV (reference sequence). CDR3 length: 15 amino acids. The rearrangement uses TRBV27 and TRBJ2-7; 10 nucleotides align to TRBD1. The receptor was derived from a human donor in good health. The source material was blood. The CDR3 sequence: CAGSLGTGATTGQYF. The CDR3 DNA follows: TGTGCCGGCAGCCTCGGGACAGGGGCCACCACAGGGCAGTACTTC.